This is a list of T cell receptor beta chains from one sample in a study of tumor-infiltrating lymphocytes in primary liver carcinoma. One entry per CDR3 protein, called by TCRdb with MiXCR from the multiplex PCR reads. The sample lists about 210,000 distinct CDR3 sequences, about two thirds occurring once. Source material: peripheral blood. The receptors shown here come from an older woman with primary liver carcinoma and hepatitis B virus infection. CDR3s include the opening cysteine and the closing phenylalanine or tryptophan. Each record gives: clone size, D gene, V gene, J gene, CDR3 protein, CDR3 DNA. D genes are given only for firm matches. Not all rows give a size; the values are once, few, many and, for expanded clones, a class.

size: many; D: TRBD2; V: TRBV11-1; J: TRBJ2-4; CDR3: CASSFPGTSGTKNIQYF; DNA: TGTGCCAGCAGCTTTCCCGGGACTAGCGGGACCAAAAACATTCAGTACTTC
size: NA; D: NA; V: TRBV30; J: TRBJ2-2; CDR3: CAQSRDMMNTGELFF; DNA: TGTGCCCAATCCCGGGACATGATGAACACCGGGGAGCTGTTTTTT
size: NA; D: NA; V: TRBV11-2; J: TRBJ1-1; CDR3: CASSRQPMGNTEAFF; DNA: TGTGCCAGCAGCCGGCAACCTATGGGGAACACTGAAGCTTTCTTT
size: many; D: TRBD1; V: TRBV11-3; J: TRBJ2-2; CDR3: CASSPDRGHDTGELFF; DNA: TGTGCCAGCAGCCCCGACAGGGGGCACGACACCGGGGAGCTGTTTTTT
size: NA; D: NA; V: TRBV25-1; J: TRBJ1-2; CDR3: CASSVTQAEGYTF; DNA: TGTGCCAGCAGCGTAACACAGGCGGAGGGCTACACCTTC
size: many; D: NA; V: TRBV28; J: TRBJ1-5; CDR3: CASSLGSNQPQHF; DNA: TGTGCCAGCAGTTTAGGTAGCAATCAGCCCCAGCATTTT
size: once; D: NA; V: TRBV28; J: TRBJ2-6; CDR3: CAITEGKRAGANILTF; DNA: TGTGCCATCACTGAGGGGAAGCGGGCTGGGGCCAACATCCTGACTTTC
size: NA; D: TRBD1; V: TRBV11-2; J: TRBJ2-1; CDR3: CVCRRQGPSYNEQFF; DNA: TGTGTCTGCAGGCGACAGGGACCCTCCTACAATGAGCAGTTCTTC
size: NA; D: NA; V: TRBV11-3; J: TRBJ2-3; CDR3: CASSSTRLHGAETQYF; DNA: TGTGCCAGCAGTTCAACCCGGTTACATGGGGCAGAAACGCAGTATTTT
size: NA; D: NA; V: TRBV29-1; J: TRBJ1-1; CDR3: CSVKQGPSTEAFF; DNA: TGCAGCGTAAAACAAGGACCGAGCACTGAAGCTTTCTTT
size: NA; D: NA; V: TRBV29-1; J: TRBJ2-1; CDR3: CSVGSRDGLYNEQFF; DNA: TGCAGCGTTGGTAGTAGGGATGGACTCTACAATGAGCAGTTCTTC
size: NA; D: NA; V: TRBV29-1; J: TRBJ2-1; CDR3: CSARNTLSSYNEQFF; DNA: TGCAGTGCCCGGAACACTCTAAGCTCCTACAATGAGCAGTTCTTC
size: NA; D: NA; V: TRBV11-3; J: TRBJ2-5; CDR3: CASSINTETQYF; DNA: TGTGCCAGCAGCATAAACACAGAGACACAGTACTTC
size: NA; D: TRBD2; V: TRBV5-1; J: TRBJ2-2; CDR3: CASTGGRDTGELFF; DNA: TGCGCCAGCACCGGGGGGAGAGACACTGGGGAGCTGTTTTTT
size: NA; D: TRBD1; V: TRBV11-2; J: TRBJ2-1; CDR3: CVSSLTHGQGYRGEQFF; DNA: TGTGTCAGCAGCTTAACCCACGGACAGGGATATAGGGGTGAGCAGTTCTTC
size: once; D: NA; V: TRBV6-5; J: TRBJ1-1; CDR3: CASGYFGGGTEAFF; DNA: TGTGCCAGCGGTTACTTCGGAGGAGGCACTGAGGCTTTCTTT
size: NA; D: NA; V: TRBV11-1; J: TRBJ2-5; CDR3: CASSFDRETQYF; DNA: TGTGCCAGCAGCTTTGACCGTGAGACCCAGTACTTC
size: NA; D: NA; V: TRBV13; J: TRBJ1-3; CDR3: CASSLGRRASGNTIYF; DNA: TGTGCCAGCAGCTTAGGCCGGCGGGCCTCTGGAAACACCATATATTTT
size: few; D: NA; V: TRBV28; J: TRBJ2-7; CDR3: CASSSDQRGYEQYF; DNA: TGTGCCAGCAGTTCGGACCAGAGGGGGTACGAGCAGTACTTC
size: NA; D: TRBD1; V: TRBV11-3; J: TRBJ2-2; CDR3: CASRPDRGPRDLFF; DNA: TGTGCCAGCAGACCTGACAGGGGACCCCGGGACTTGTTTTTT
size: NA; D: NA; V: TRBV6-1; J: TRBJ2-7; CDR3: CASSEAGGVGYEQYF; DNA: TGTGCCAGCAGTGAAGCAGGGGGGGTCGGTTACGAGCAGTACTTC
size: NA; D: TRBD1; V: TRBV28; J: TRBJ1-3; CDR3: CASSFGGTGLGNTIYF; DNA: TGTGCCAGCAGTTTCGGGGGGACAGGTTTAGGAAACACCATATATTTT
size: few; D: TRBD1; V: TRBV5-6; J: TRBJ1-2; CDR3: CASSSAQDRGRNGYTF; DNA: TGTGCCAGCAGCTCTGCCCAGGACAGGGGGCGGAATGGCTACACCTTC
size: few; D: TRBD2; V: TRBV12-5; J: TRBJ2-1; CDR3: CANGLADNEQCF; DNA: TGTGCTAACGGACTAGCGGACAATGAGCAGTGCTTC